This T cell receptor (beta chain) was profiled in a study of T cells in Graves' hyperthyroidism and ophthalmopathy (dated by TCRdb to about 2019). At the level of the whole study: Peripheral blood samples were taken at the time of initial diagnosis, prior to any treatment. To identify TCR V-J signatures that set the groups apart, the researchers used a discovery cohort of about a hundred patients, made up of 43 with Graves' ophthalmopathy and 57 with stable Graves' hyperthyroidism. An independent validation cohort of 18 to 20 hyperthyroidism patients and about 16 patients who later progressed to ophthalmopathy tested prospective prediction of ophthalmopathy. The 100 or so discovery patients were randomly split 7:3 into training and test sets. Thyroid tissue and blood T-cell repertoires from about six Graves' hyperthyroidism patients were also compared in the study. Following sampling, methimazole starting at 30 mg daily was given to hyperthyroidism patients, and high-dose intravenous methylprednisolone was given to ophthalmopathy patients. The paper describes TCR Vbeta CDR3 sequencing of 135 peripheral blood samples, made up of some 42 ophthalmopathy patients, around 73 hyperthyroidism patients and 17 progressor patients. The investigation overall reported the following: In validation, the model predicted progression to ophthalmopathy with 55% to 71% sensitivity and approximately 78% specificity, a median of about 6 months before onset. A model built on a 13 V-J signature distinguished ophthalmopathy from stable hyperthyroidism, reaching approximately 89% sensitivity and 81.08% specificity in cross-validation and 80%/75% in testing. No statistical method was used to set the sample size in advance, and investigators knew the group allocation. Most expanded thyroid clonotypes (frequency above 0.001) were also detected in blood, a finding suggesting that blood repertoires may reflect thyroid immune responses.

This clonotype was seen at least ten times. Which antigen it targets is not known. No much larger clonotype is one base removed from it; base qualities were not supplied. Trimming removed 5 bases from V and 8 bases from J; the gene matches leave 11 bases unexplained. The CDR3 has 15 amino acids, counting the end cysteine and phenylalanine. The CDR3 DNA has 45 bases and is translated from base 1. Stable Graves' hyperthyroidism was defined as the absence of progression to ophthalmopathy over 18 months of follow-up. Hyperthyroidism patients were newly diagnosed, with disease duration under 2 months, and aged 18 to 65 years. Any patient with an uncontrolled infection, another autoimmune disease, pregnancy or lactation was excluded. Diagnoses relied on clinical symptoms, serum thyroxine and TRAb, thyroid ultrasound and orbital computed tomography. PBMCs were separated from under 12 ml of fresh peripheral blood using Ficoll-Paque density gradient centrifugation. Total RNA was extracted using Trizol reagent, and RNA quality was assessed on an Agilent 2100 Bioanalyzer.

TCR beta CDR3 regions were amplified from RNA transcripts. A first-round RT-PCR of the TCR CDR3 used the HTBI primer set with the Qiagen OneStep RT-PCR kit. Libraries were constructed in a second round of multiplex PCR, after which size selection and purification were carried out. Paired-end sequencing of the libraries was performed with 100 bp reads on an Illumina HiSeq2000. On the authors' methods: SOAPnuke was used to process the raw data, removing reads that contained adapters or uncalled bases, had a mean Phred below 15, or lacked an exact match to the constant primer or identifier. COPE v1.2.5 was used to merge high-quality paired reads, and clonotypes were defined as unique nucleotide sequences. Clonotypes were aligned to IMGT TRBV, TRBD and TRBJ reference segments using MiTCR v1.1. The analysis included only V-J combinations with a frequency above 0.0001, which together covered 99% to 99.2% of the repertoires. The TCS score was defined as F50 (clonal expansion) divided by E x V (chaos), with BLOSUM62-based TCRdist calculated between CDR3 peptides within each V-J. Welch's t-statistics and random forest reduced 500 to 650 V-J features to fewer than 15, which were used in a naive Bayes classifier (R e1071). The raw public data were reprocessed by TCRdb itself: fastp quality trimming at Q25, MiXCR clonotype calling, in-frame beta chains only. Duplicate CDR3 protein sequences are folded into a single record with the most common DNA and genes. The V and J calls, along with clone size, are taken from TCRdb and not from the paper's own processing. For this sample the table gives around 580,000 distinct CDR3 sequences, of which around 15% were detected only once. The ten biggest clones cover 18% of the sample.

The receptor was isolated from a woman younger than 30 with Graves' hyperthyroidism. The specimen was blood. The rearranged chain carries TRBV12-3 or TRBV12-4 and TRBJ2-1; the junction holds 8 bases that match TRBD2. The nucleotide sequence is TGTGCCAGCAGTACCCCCCGCGGGGGGCGGGATGAGCAGTTCTTC. It codes for CASSTPRGGRDEQFF.